What follows are 5 T cell receptor beta chains derived from one specimen sequenced in a study of control samples from healthy donors and cancer patients (dated by TCRdb to 2019 to 2021). Receptor libraries were prepared by the immunoSEQ multiplex PCR assay. What TCRdb holds here is the immuneACCESS table cut down to in-frame rearrangements. Part of the clones is not present; checked against another copy, under half of the missing clones reflect an unresolved V gene, and the others are unexplained. Within this sample are approximately 190,000 clones, with about 89% of them counted one time only. Together, the top ten hold about 2% of the sample. Material: blood. These receptors were obtained from a man younger than 45 in good health.

The chain joins TRBV2 to TRBJ2-2; D possibly corresponds to TRBD2 (6 bases). Per germline, CDR1 SNHLY and CDR2 FYNNEI. This CDR3 contains 13 residues. With 6 bases removed from V and 3 bases from J, the gap between germline ends came to 8 bases. CDR3 nucleotides: TGTGCCAGCAGAAGCGGGCACACCGGGGAGCTGTTTTTT. Translated: CASRSGHTGELFF.

The chain joins TRBV28 to TRBJ1-3; D unclear. This CDR3 contains 14 residues. Per the germline V gene, CDR1 is MDHEN and CDR2 is SYDVKM. Trimming removed 2 bases at V and 4 bases at J, with 9 bases between. The CDR3 DNA reads as TGTGCCAGCAGTTTAGGGCAGTCGGGAAACACCATATATTTT. Its protein product is CASSLGQSGNTIYF.

The chain employs TRBV14 and TRBJ2-3; a weak D match, TRBD1 (5 bases). The CDR3 spans 13 residues. V shed 4 bases and J shed 4 bases, with 9 bases lying between them. Germline assignment: CDR1 SGHDN and CDR2 FVKESK. The CDR3 protein is CASSLFRADTQYF. For the CDR3, the DNA is TGTGCCAGCAGCCTCTTCAGGGCAGATACGCAGTATTTT.

The CDR3: CASIYQRRGGANVLTF. The CDR3 bases are TGTGCCAGCATTTATCAGCGCCGGGGAGGGGCCAACGTCCTGACTTTC. V and J are TRBV6-5 and TRBJ2-6; a weak D match, TRBD2 (5 bases). Germline values: CDR1 MNHEY, CDR2 SVGAGI. V was pared by 7 bases and J by 4 bases, with 17 bases between. CDR3 size: 16 residues.

The genes are TRBV23-1 and TRBJ2-7, with D maybe TRBD1 (6 bases). Being an ORF, TRBV23-1 has a function that is uncertain. This CDR3 is built from 19 residues. Trimming removed 1 base at V and 0 bases at J, with 22 bases between. CDR3 DNA sequence: TGCGCCAGCAGTCAATGGGCTTTCCCTCTGAAGGACAGCTCCTACGAGCAGTACTTC. Translation gives CASSQWAFPLKDSSYEQYF.